Below are 5 T cell receptor beta chains sequenced from a single sample in a study of CD8 T cells in ankylosing spondylitis. Points from the study as a whole: A TCR beta motif of about eight highly homologous variants appeared characteristic of ankylosing spondylitis blood.

Which antigens these TCRs recognize remains unknown. TCRdb analysed the 5' RACE reads with MiXCR anew, one entry per CDR3 protein. This sample yields roughly 450,000 distinct CDR3 sequences, of which roughly a quarter are seen a single time; 0.89% belongs to the top ten. Sequencing was done on a sample of blood, either unsorted or a sorted T cell fraction (not recorded which). The source is a male donor with ankylosing spondylitis.

This clonotype turned up a few times. This chain uses TRBV7-2 with TRBJ2-1; 8 bases line up with TRBD1. Germline-derived CDR1 and CDR2 are SGHTA and FQGNSA. The CDR3 contains 15 residues. The V gene end was trimmed by 2 bases and the J gene end by 7 bases; junction bases not matched to a gene: 7. The CDR3, as DNA: TGTGCCAGCAGCTTAAACAGGGGGTTTGGGAATGAGCAGTTCTTC. It is translated as CASSLNRGFGNEQFF.

The chain uses TRBV11-1 and TRBJ1-6; D gene uncertain. Germline CDR1 SGHAT, CDR2 FQDESV (reference sequence). V was cut by 1 base and J by 8 bases, with 9 bases left in between. This CDR3 is built from 14 residues. The CDR3 bases are TGTGCCAGCAGCTTAGGTCCGACGGATTCACCCCTCCACTTT. This codes for CASSLGPTDSPLHF.

The gene calls are TRBV5-1 and TRBJ1-1; possible D gene TRBD1, 6 bases. Looked up from germline, CDR1 is SGHRS and CDR2 is YFSETQ. CDR3 length: 17 residues. V lost 2 bases and J lost 2, with 19 bases in between. The CDR3 protein is CASSFRRGYRDNTEAFF. As DNA, the CDR3 is TGCGCCAGCAGCTTTAGAAGGGGGTACAGGGACAACACTGAAGCTTTCTTT.

The V gene is TRBV20-1, the J gene TRBJ2-2, with 15 bases fitting TRBD2. V gave up 5 bases and J gave up 4 bases; unmatched junction bases: 2. The CDR3 has 15 amino acids. Looked up from germline, CDR1 is DFQATT and CDR2 is SNEGSKA (reference sequence). CDR3 in DNA: TGCAGTGCTGGGGGACTAGCGGGAGGCACCGGGGAGCTGTTTTTT. This gives the protein CSAGGLAGGTGELFF.

This clonotype was counted at least ten times. The chain employs TRBV2 and TRBJ2-3, with 8 bases matching TRBD2. The CDR3 sequence is 13 residues long. Germline CDR1 and CDR2: SNHLY and FYNNEI. Germline trimming cut 4 bases from V and 3 bases from J; bases unmatched to any gene: 0. DNA of the CDR3: TGTGCCAGCAGTGCGGGGGGGACAGATACGCAGTATTTT. It is translated as CASSAGGTDTQYF.